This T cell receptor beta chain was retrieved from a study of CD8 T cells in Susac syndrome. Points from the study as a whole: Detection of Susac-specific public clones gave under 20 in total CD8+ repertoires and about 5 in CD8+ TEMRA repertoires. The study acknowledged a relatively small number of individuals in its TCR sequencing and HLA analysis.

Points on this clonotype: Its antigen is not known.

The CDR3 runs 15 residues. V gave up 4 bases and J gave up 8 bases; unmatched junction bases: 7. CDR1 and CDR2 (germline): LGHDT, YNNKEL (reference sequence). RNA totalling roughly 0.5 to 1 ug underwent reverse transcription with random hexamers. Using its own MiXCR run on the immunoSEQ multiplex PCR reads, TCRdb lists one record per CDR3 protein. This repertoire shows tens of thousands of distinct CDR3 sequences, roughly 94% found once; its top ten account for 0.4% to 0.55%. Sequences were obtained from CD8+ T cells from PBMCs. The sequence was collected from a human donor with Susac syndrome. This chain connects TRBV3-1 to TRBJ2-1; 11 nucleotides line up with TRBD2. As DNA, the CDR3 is TGTGCCAGCAGCCCCCGACTAGCGGGGAGAGATGAGCAGTTCTTC. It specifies CASSPRLAGRDEQFF.